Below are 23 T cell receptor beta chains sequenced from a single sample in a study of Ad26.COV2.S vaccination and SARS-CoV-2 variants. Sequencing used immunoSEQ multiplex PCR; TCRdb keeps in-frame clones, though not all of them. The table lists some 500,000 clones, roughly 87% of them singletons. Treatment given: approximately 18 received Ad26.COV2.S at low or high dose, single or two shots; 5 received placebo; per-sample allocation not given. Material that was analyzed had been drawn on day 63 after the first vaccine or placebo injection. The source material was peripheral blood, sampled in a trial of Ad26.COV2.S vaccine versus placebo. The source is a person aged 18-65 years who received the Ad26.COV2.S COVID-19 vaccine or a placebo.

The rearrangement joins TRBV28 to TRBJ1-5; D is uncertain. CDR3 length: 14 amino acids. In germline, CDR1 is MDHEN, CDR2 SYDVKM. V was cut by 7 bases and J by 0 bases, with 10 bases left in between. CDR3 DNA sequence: TGTGCCAGCATCGGGATCAATAGCAATCAGCCCCAGCATTTT. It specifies CASIGINSNQPQHF.

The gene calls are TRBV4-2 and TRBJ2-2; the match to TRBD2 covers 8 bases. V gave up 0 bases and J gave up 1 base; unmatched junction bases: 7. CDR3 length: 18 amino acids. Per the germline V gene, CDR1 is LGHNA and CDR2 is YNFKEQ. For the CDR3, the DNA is TGTGCCAGCAGCCAAGACCACTCGGGGGGGATGAACACCGGGGAGCTGTTTTTT. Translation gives CASSQDHSGGMNTGELFF.

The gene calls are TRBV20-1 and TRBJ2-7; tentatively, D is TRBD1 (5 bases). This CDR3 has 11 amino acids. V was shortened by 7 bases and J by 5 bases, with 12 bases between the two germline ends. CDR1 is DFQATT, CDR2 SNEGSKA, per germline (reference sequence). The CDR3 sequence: CSVRQGDEQYV. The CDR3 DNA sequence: TGCAGTGTGCGGCAGGGCGACGAGCAGTACGTC.

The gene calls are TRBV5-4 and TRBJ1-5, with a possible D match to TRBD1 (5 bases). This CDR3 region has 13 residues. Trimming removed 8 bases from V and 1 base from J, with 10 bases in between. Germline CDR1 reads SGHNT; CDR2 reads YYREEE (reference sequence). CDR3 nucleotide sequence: TGTGCCAGGCCCCGGGGGAGCAATCAGCCCCAGCATTTT. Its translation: CARPRGSNQPQHF.

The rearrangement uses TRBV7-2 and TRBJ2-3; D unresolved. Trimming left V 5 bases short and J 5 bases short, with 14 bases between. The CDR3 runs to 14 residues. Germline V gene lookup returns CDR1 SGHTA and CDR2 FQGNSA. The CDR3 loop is CASSLGRAGDTQYF. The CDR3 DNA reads TGTGCCAGCAGCCTCGGTCGGGCAGGAGATACGCAGTATTTT.

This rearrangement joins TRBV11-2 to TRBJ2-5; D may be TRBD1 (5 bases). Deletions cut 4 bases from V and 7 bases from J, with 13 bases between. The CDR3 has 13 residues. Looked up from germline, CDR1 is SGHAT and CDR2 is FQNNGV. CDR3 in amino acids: CASSSGLQGTQYF. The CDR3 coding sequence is TGTGCCAGCAGCTCGGGCCTCCAGGGGACCCAGTACTTC.

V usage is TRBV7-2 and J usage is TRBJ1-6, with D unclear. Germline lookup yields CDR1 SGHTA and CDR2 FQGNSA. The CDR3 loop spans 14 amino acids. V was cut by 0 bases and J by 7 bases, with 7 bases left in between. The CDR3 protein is CASSLATANSPLHF. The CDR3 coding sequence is TGTGCCAGCAGCTTAGCAACAGCCAATTCACCCCTCCACTTT.

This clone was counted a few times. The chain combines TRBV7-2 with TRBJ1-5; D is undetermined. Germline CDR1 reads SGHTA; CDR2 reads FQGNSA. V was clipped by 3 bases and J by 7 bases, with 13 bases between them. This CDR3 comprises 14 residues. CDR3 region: CASSFVAGGQPQHF. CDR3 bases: TGTGCCAGCAGCTTTGTGGCGGGCGGCCAGCCCCAGCATTTT.

In DNA form, the CDR3 reads TGTGCCAGCAGCTCCAGACAGGGAACCTACAATGAGCAGTTCTTC. Protein sequence: CASSSRQGTYNEQFF. V usage is TRBV7-2 and J usage is TRBJ2-1; 7 positions match TRBD1. The CDR3 consists of 15 residues. From germline, CDR1 is SGHTA and CDR2 FQGNSA. V shed 4 bases, J shed 2 bases, and the junction held 5 bases outside the gene matches.

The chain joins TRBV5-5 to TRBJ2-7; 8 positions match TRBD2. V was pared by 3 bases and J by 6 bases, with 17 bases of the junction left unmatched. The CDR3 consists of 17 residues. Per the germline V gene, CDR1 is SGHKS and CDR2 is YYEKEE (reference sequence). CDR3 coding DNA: TGTGCCAGCAGCTCTACCCCCCAGCGGGAGAGCCCCCTCGAGCAGTACGTC. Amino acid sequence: CASSSTPQRESPLEQYV.

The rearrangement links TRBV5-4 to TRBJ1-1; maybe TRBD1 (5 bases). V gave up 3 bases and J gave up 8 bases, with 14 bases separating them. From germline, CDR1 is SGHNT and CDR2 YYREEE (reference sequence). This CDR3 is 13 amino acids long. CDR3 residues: CASSWGRADEAFF. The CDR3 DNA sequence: TGTGCCAGCAGCTGGGGGAGGGCCGACGAAGCTTTCTTT.

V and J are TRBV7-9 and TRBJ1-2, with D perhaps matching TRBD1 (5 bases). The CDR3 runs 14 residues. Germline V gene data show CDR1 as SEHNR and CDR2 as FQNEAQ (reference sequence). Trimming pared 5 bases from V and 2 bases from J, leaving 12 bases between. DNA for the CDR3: TGTGCCAGCAGCCCGAGGGGTCGGAACTATGGCTACACCTTC. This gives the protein CASSPRGRNYGYTF.

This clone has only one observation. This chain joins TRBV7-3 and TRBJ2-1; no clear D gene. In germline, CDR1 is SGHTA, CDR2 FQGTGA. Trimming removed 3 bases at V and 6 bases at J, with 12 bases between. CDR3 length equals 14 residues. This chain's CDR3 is CASSFRRESNEQFF. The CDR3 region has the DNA TGTGCCAGCAGCTTTCGTCGAGAGAGCAATGAGCAGTTCTTC.

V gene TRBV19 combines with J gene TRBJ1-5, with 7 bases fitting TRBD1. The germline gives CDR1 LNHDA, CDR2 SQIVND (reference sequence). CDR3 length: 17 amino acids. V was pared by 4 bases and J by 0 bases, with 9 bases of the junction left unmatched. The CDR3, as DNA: TGTGCCAGTAGTACCCTTGGGACAGTTTATAGCAATCAGCCCCAGCATTTT. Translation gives CASSTLGTVYSNQPQHF.

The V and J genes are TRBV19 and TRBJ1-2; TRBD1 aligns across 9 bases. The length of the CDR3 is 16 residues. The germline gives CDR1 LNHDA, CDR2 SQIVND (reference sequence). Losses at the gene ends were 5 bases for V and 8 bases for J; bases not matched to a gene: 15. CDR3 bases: TGTGCCAGTAGTGAGGGGACAGGGAGGACGGCTTTCGGCTACACCTTC. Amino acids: CASSEGTGRTAFGYTF. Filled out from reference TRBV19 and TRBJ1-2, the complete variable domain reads DGGITQSPKYLFRKEGQNVTLSCEQNLNHDAMYWYRQDPGQGLRLIYYSQIVNDFQKGDIAEGYSVSREKKESFPLTVTSAQKNPTAFYLCASSEGTGRTAFGYTFGSGTRLTVV.

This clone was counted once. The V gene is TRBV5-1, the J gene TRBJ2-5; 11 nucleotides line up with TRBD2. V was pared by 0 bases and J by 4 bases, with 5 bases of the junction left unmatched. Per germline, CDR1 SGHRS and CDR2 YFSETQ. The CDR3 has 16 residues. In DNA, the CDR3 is TGCGCCAGCAGCTTGGGGGACCTAGCGGGAGGAGAGACCCAGTACTTC. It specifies CASSLGDLAGGETQYF.

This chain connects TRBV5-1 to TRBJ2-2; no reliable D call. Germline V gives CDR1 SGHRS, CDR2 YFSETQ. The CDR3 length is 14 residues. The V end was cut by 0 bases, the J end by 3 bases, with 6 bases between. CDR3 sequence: CASSLGSYTGELFF. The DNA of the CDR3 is TGCGCCAGCAGCTTGGGGAGTTACACCGGGGAGCTGTTTTTT. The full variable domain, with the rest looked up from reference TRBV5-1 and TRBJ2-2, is KAGVTQTPRYLIKTRGQQVTLSCSPISGHRSVSWYQQTPGQGLQFLFEYFSETQRNKGNFPGRFSGRQFSNSRSEMNVSTLELGDSALYLCASSLGSYTGELFFGEGSRLTVL.

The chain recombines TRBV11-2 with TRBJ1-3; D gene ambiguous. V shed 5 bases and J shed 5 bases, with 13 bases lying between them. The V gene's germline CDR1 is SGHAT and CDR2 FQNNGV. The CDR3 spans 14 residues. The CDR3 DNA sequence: TGTGCCAGCAGCGCAGCCGGGAACCGAAACACCATATATTTT. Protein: CASSAAGNRNTIYF.

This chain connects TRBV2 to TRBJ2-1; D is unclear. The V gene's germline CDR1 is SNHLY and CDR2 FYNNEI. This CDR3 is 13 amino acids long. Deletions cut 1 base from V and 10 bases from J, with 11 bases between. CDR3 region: CASSEEGWGEQFF. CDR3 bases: TGTGCCAGCAGTGAAGAGGGTTGGGGAGAGCAGTTCTTC.

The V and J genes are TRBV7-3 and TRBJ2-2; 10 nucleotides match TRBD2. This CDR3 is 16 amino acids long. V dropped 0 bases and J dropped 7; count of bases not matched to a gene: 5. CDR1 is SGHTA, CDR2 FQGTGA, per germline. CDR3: CASSLTTAGGVGELFF. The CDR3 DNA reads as TGTGCCAGCAGCTTAACGACAGCGGGAGGGGTCGGGGAGCTGTTTTTT.

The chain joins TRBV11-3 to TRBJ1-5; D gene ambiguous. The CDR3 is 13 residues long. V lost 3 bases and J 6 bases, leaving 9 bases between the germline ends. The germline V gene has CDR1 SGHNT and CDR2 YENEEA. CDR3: CASSFGRSQPQHF. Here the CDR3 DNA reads TGTGCCAGCAGCTTCGGCAGGAGTCAGCCCCAGCATTTT.

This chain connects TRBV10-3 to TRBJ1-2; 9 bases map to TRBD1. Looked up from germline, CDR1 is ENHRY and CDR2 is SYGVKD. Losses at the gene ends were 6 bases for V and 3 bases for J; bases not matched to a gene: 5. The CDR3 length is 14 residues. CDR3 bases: TGTGCCATCAGCGGACAGGGGTACGACTATGGCTACACCTTC. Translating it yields CAISGQGYDYGYTF.

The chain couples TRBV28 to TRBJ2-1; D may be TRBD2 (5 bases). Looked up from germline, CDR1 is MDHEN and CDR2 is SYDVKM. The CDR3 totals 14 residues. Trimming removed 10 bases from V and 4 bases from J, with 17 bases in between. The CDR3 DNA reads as TGTGCCACCATCACGGGATCGTCATACAATGAGCAGTTCTTC. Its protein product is CATITGSSYNEQFF.